One and the same sample provided the 21 T cell receptor beta chains below, sequenced in a study of technical replicates of blood from several donors. TCRdb's copy holds only in-frame clones and misses some; the assay was immunoSEQ multiplex PCR. Of tens of thousands of clones listed, around 86% are singletons. The sequencing sample was made of PBMCs. The receptors shown here come from a human donor in good health. Some clones in this sample may be carry-over from other donors' samples.

In this sample, this clone turned up once. The J gene is TRBJ2-7, the V gene TRBV2; 9 nucleotides align to TRBD2. Germline-derived CDR1 and CDR2 are SNHLY and FYNNEI. The CDR3 is made up of 15 amino acids. The junction had 7 bases not matched to a gene; V was cut back by 3 bases and J by 4 bases. CDR3 DNA sequence: TGTGCCAGCAGTGATTCGCTAGCGGGGCGGTACGAGCAGTACTTC. It yields the protein CASSDSLAGRYEQYF.

V usage is TRBV4-1 and J usage is TRBJ1-1, with D hard to call. Germline values: CDR1 MGHRA, CDR2 YSYEKL. The ends were cut back, 1 base at V and 4 bases at J, with 10 bases in the middle. The CDR3 is made up of 14 amino acids. This CDR3 is CASSQVGEGTEAFF. The CDR3 nucleotides are TGCGCCAGCAGCCAAGTCGGCGAGGGCACTGAAGCTTTCTTT.

Points on this clone: One end of the junction is discordant with germline, which a read error may explain. The DNA of the CDR3 is TGTGCCAGCAGAAACCTCCGGGGGCTAGCGGGAGCCGACTTC. It encodes CASRNLRGLAGADF. The chain employs TRBV5-6 and TRBJ2-7; 10 nucleotides align to TRBD2. The CDR3 covers 14 residues. Looked up from germline, CDR1 is SGHDT and CDR2 is YYEEEE.

The gene calls are TRBV10-3 and TRBJ1-2, with D perhaps matching TRBD1 (5 bases). Trimming cost V 6 bases and J 6 bases, with 8 bases left between them. Germline loops: CDR1 ENHRY, CDR2 SYGVKD. This CDR3 spans 11 amino acids. CDR3 nucleotides: TGTGCCATCAGGGGGGGGAATGGCTACACCTTC. Its translation: CAIRGGNGYTF.

The gene calls are TRBV2 and TRBJ2-7; 9 bases match TRBD1. The ends lost 6 bases at V and 6 bases at J; junction bases unmatched: 9. The CDR3 is 14 residues long. Per germline, CDR1 SNHLY and CDR2 FYNNEI. As DNA, the CDR3 is TGTGCCAGCAGAACCGGGACAGGGACGTCCGAGCAGTACTTC. Translated, it gives CASRTGTGTSEQYF. Combining the CDR3 with reference TRBV2 and TRBJ2-7 gives the whole variable domain EPEVTQTPSHQVTQMGQEVILRCVPISNHLYFYWYRQILGQKVEFLVSFYNNEISEKSEIFDDQFSVERPDGSNFTLKIRSTKLEDSAMYFCASRTGTGTSEQYFGPGTRLTVT.

For the CDR3, the DNA is TGTGCCAGCAGCCCCCTCCCCTACAATGAGCAGTTCTTC. Its translation: CASSPLPYNEQFF. The genes are TRBV6-5 and TRBJ2-1; D gene uncertain. The CDR3 is 13 amino acids. Germline CDR1 and CDR2: MNHEY and SVGAGI. With 6 bases removed from V and 2 bases from J, the gap between germline ends came to 8 bases.

This chain connects TRBV4-3 to TRBJ1-2, with D uncertain. Germline values: CDR1 LGHNA, CDR2 YSLEER. Trimming removed 4 bases from V and 6 bases from J, with 24 bases in between. This CDR3 comprises 17 residues. DNA for the CDR3: TGCGCCAGCAGCCCAAACCCGAGCGAGGTCGGGTGGGATGGCTACACCTTC. Its translation is CASSPNPSEVGWDGYTF.

The chain links TRBV14 to TRBJ1-1; no definite D call. The germline V gene encodes CDR1 SGHDN and CDR2 FVKESK. V dropped 5 bases and J dropped 7 bases, with 14 bases sitting between them. This CDR3 region has 13 residues. The chain's CDR3 is CASSGINRDEAFF. CDR3 DNA: TGTGCCAGCAGCGGGATCAATCGGGATGAAGCTTTCTTT. Complete variable domain (other parts from reference TRBV14 and TRBJ1-1): EAGVTQFPSHSVIEKGQTVTLRCDPISGHDNLYWYRRVMGKEIKFLLHFVKESKQDESGMPNNRFLAERTGGTYSTLKVQPAELEDSGVYFCASSGINRDEAFFGQGTRLTVV.

The chain carries TRBV9 and TRBJ2-1; no reliable D call. V lost 0 bases and J 5 bases, leaving 9 bases between the germline ends. Per the germline V gene, CDR1 is SGDLS and CDR2 is YYNGEE. This CDR3 is 14 amino acids long. The CDR3 loop reads CASSVAAGDNEQFF. CDR3 sequence (DNA): TGTGCCAGCAGCGTAGCTGCAGGCGACAATGAGCAGTTCTTC.

The gene calls are TRBV9 and TRBJ1-2; a weak D match, TRBD1 (6 bases). CDR1 is SGDLS and CDR2 is YYNGEE in the germline V gene. V was shortened by 3 bases and J by 7 bases, with 22 bases between the two germline ends. The CDR3 is 16 amino acids. CDR3 protein: CASSAVVGAQGSGYTF. CDR3 coding DNA: TGTGCCAGCAGCGCCGTAGTGGGGGCCCAGGGCTCTGGCTACACCTTC.

CDR3: CASRRYSNQPQHF. In DNA form, the CDR3 reads TGTGCCAGCAGACGGTATAGCAATCAGCCCCAGCATTTT. The chain carries TRBV2 and TRBJ1-5; D is ambiguous. Germline CDR1 reads SNHLY; CDR2 reads FYNNEI. The CDR3 contains 13 residues. V gave up 6 bases and J gave up 0 bases, with 6 bases separating them.

This clone came up a few times. V is TRBV2 and J is TRBJ1-5; no firm D call. The CDR3 loop spans 13 amino acids. V lost 3 bases to trimming and J lost 4 bases, with 7 bases between them. Germline assignment: CDR1 SNHLY and CDR2 FYNNEI. CDR3 sequence reads: CASSDHLNQPQHF. CDR3 nucleotides: TGTGCCAGCAGTGACCATCTAAATCAGCCCCAGCATTTT.

The rearrangement uses TRBV19 and TRBJ1-1; possible D gene TRBD1, 5 bases. CDR1 and CDR2 from the germline V gene are LNHDA and SQIVND (reference sequence). CDR3 size: 15 residues. V was pared by 8 bases and J by 5 bases, with 21 bases between. CDR3: CASWGGSTISTEAFF. The CDR3 bases are TGTGCCAGTTGGGGGGGTTCGACCATCTCAACTGAAGCTTTCTTT.

This clone was seen once. V and J are TRBV2 and TRBJ1-6, with D perhaps matching TRBD1 (6 bases). V was trimmed by 4 bases and J by 0 bases, leaving 10 bases between them. Germline V lookup: CDR1 SNHLY, CDR2 FYNNEI. The CDR3 is 16 residues long. CDR3 DNA sequence: TGTGCCAGCAGTGCTAGGGGGTACTCCTATAATTCACCCCTCCACTTT. The encoded protein is CASSARGYSYNSPLHF.

This rearrangement joins TRBV2 to TRBJ2-1; TRBD1 might be the D (6 bases). The length of the CDR3 is 14 residues. V dropped 4 bases and J dropped 9 bases, with 16 bases sitting between them. Per germline, CDR1 SNHLY and CDR2 FYNNEI. The DNA of the CDR3 is TGTGCCAGCAGTGTAGTACAGGGCTTGGGTGAGCAGTTCTTC. Its protein is CASSVVQGLGEQFF.

The chain combines TRBV6-5 with TRBJ2-1; a possible D gene is TRBD1 (5 bases). Trimming took off 4 bases at V and 8 bases at J, with 12 bases between the two ends. CDR1 and CDR2 from the germline V gene are MNHEY and SVGAGI. This CDR3 has 13 residues. The CDR3 reads CASSSYRSDEQFF. Here the CDR3 DNA reads TGTGCCAGCAGTTCCTACAGGTCGGATGAGCAGTTCTTC.

The chain is built from TRBV11-2 and TRBJ2-1, with TRBD2 matching over 12 bases. In germline, CDR1 is SGHAT, CDR2 FQNNGV. V shed 4 bases and J 3 bases; nucleotides not matched to a gene: 7. This CDR3 is 17 amino acids long. Here the CDR3 reads CASSSRLAGEHYNEQFF. DNA of the CDR3: TGTGCCAGCAGCTCCAGACTAGCGGGGGAACACTACAATGAGCAGTTCTTC.

This clone was counted a single time. The J gene is TRBJ2-7, the V gene TRBV10-3, with D hard to call. The CDR3 covers 11 residues. Germline lookup yields CDR1 ENHRY and CDR2 SYGVKD. Trimming stripped 3 bases from V and 6 bases from J, with 6 bases between. The CDR3 protein is CAISDALEQYF. The CDR3 DNA is TGTGCCATCAGTGATGCGCTCGAGCAGTACTTC.

The V gene is TRBV4-3, the J gene TRBJ2-1; 10 bases align to TRBD2. CDR1 and CDR2 from the germline V gene are LGHNA and YSLEER. This CDR3 is built from 14 residues. V was clipped by 6 bases and J by 5 bases; unmatched bases: 4. This CDR3 is CASSPGTSDNEQFF. In DNA form, the CDR3 reads TGCGCCAGCAGTCCCGGGACTAGCGACAATGAGCAGTTCTTC.

This chain uses TRBV27 with TRBJ1-6; TRBD1 aligns across 7 bases. There are 15 residues in the CDR3. Germline-derived CDR1 and CDR2 are MNHEY and SMNVEV (reference sequence). Trimming took 6 bases from V and 11 from J; bases not matched to a gene: 13. CDR3 sequence reads: CASRPSGRTGTPLHF. The CDR3 DNA is TGTGCCAGCAGGCCCTCCGGTCGGACAGGTACACCCCTCCACTTT.

There are a few counts of this clone. The chain's CDR3 is CASSSGNQPQHF. DNA for the CDR3: TGTGCCAGCAGCTCGGGCAATCAGCCCCAGCATTTT. This sequence joins TRBV13 and TRBJ1-5, with no clear D. This CDR3 has 12 residues. Deletions cut 4 bases from V and 2 bases from J, with 3 bases between. Germline-derived CDR1 and CDR2 are PRHDT and FYEKMQ (reference sequence).